This T cell receptor (beta chain) was captured in a study of OX40 agonist ivuxolimab in advanced cancers. Assay: immunoSEQ multiplex PCR; the TCRdb copy retains only in-frame clones and omits some. The sample shows about 38,000 clones, over 80% of them seen only once. Regarding the study as a whole: Researchers did not establish what antigens the expanded peripheral T cells target.

Cycle 7 day 1, cycle 4 day 1, and baseline were the timepoints at which blood was sampled. Concerning this clone itself: Its antigen remains unknown.

The germline V gene encodes CDR1 SGHVS and CDR2 FQNEAQ. CDR3 size: 12 residues. The ends were cut back, 4 bases at V and 8 bases at J, with 8 bases in the middle. The chain recombines TRBV7-8 with TRBJ2-2; no clear D. This receptor was identified in an adult with an advanced solid tumor such as melanoma, head and neck, liver or kidney cancer. Sequences were derived from CD4+ or CD8+ T cells sorted from blood, sampled in a trial of the OX40 agonist ivuxolimab. The CDR3 here is CASSSFVGELFF. CDR3 coding DNA: TGTGCCAGCAGCTCATTCGTGGGGGAGCTGTTTTTT.